Listed below are T cell receptor beta chains from one sample, sequenced in a study of PD-L1 blockade in urothelial cancer. Assay: immunoSEQ multiplex PCR; the TCRdb copy retains only in-frame clones and omits some. The sample carries around 100,000 clones, around 90% recorded once. This material consisted of PBMCs, taken around atezolizumab (anti-PD-L1) treatment. The receptors come from a man in his 60s with urothelial cancer. Each CDR3 is given with its conserved first and last residue. D genes are given only for firm matches. Expanded clones get a size class; other rows say once, few or many, or leave the size out.

>TRBJ2-7|NA|TRBV11-2|TRBD1
TGTGCCAGCAGCCCGACAGGGTCCAACGAGCAGTACTTC
CASSPTGSNEQYF
>TRBJ1-4|NA|TRBV9|NA
TGTGCCAGCAGCCCTTCGGTGTTCCAGGGAGGTGAAAAACTGTTTTTT
CASSPSVFQGGEKLFF
>TRBJ1-1|NA|TRBV4-1|TRBD1
TGCGCCAGCAGCCCTAGACAGGGGGCGGACACTGAAGCTTTCTTT
CASSPRQGADTEAFF
>TRBJ2-1|NA|TRBV19|TRBD1
TGTGCCAGTAGTATCACAGGGGGCTACAATGAGCAGTTCTTC
CASSITGGYNEQFF
>TRBJ1-1|NA|TRBV4-3|TRBD1
TGCGCCAGCAAGGACAGGCGGAACACTGAAGCTTTCTTT
CASKDRRNTEAFF
>TRBJ2-3|NA|TRBV4-2|TRBD2
TGTGCCAGCAGCCAAAGCGGGAGTGCGACAGATACGCAGTATTTT
CASSQSGSATDTQYF
>TRBJ1-6|NA|TRBV9|NA
TGTGCCAGCAGTGCAGGAAGACAGATGGACTCCTATAATTCACCCCTCCACTTT
CASSAGRQMDSYNSPLHF
>TRBJ1-2|NA|TRBV2|NA
TGTGCCAGCAGTGCGGGGGTGGGTGGCTACACCTTC
CASSAGVGGYTF
>TRBJ2-3|NA|TRBV4-3|TRBD1
TGCGCCAGCAGCCAAGAGAGACAGGGGTCAGATACGCAGTATTTT
CASSQERQGSDTQYF
>TRBJ1-2|NA|TRBV28|TRBD1
TGTGCCAGCAGTTTATTGGGACAGGGGAACTATGGCTACACCTTC
CASSLLGQGNYGYTF
>TRBJ1-2|NA|TRBV4-3|NA
TGCGCCAGCAGCCAAGATGCCATCAGAAACTATGGCTACACCTTC
CASSQDAIRNYGYTF
>TRBJ2-1|NA|TRBV2|NA
TGTGCCAGCAGTGCTACTAGAGGTGCGGCCAATGAGCAGTTCTTC
CASSATRGAANEQFF
>TRBJ2-1|NA|TRBV10-2|TRBD2
TGCGCCAGCAGTGAGTCGAGGGCGGGGGGGCCTAGTTTTGAGCAGTTCTTC
CASSESRAGGPSFEQFF
>TRBJ2-3|NA|TRBV7-2|NA
TGTGCCAGCAGCACTCCCCCGGGGGGCGTAGATACGCAGTATTTT
CASSTPPGGVDTQYF
>TRBJ1-5|NA|TRBV12-1|NA
TGTGCCAGCAGCCATTGGAAAACGGGTAGCAATCAGCCCCAGCATTTT
CASSHWKTGSNQPQHF
>TRBJ1-6|NA|TRBV5-1|NA
TGCGCCAGCAGCACCGGGGGGGACACCTATAATTCACCCCTCCACTTT
CASSTGGDTYNSPLHF
>TRBJ1-2|few|TRBV11-2|TRBD1
TGTGCCAGCAGCACCCCCCGAGGGGGCTGGGGCTACACCTTC
CASSTPRGGWGYTF
>TRBJ2-3|NA|TRBV6-5|TRBD2
TGTGCCAGCAGTTACTCGCGGGGACTAGCGGGAGATACGCAGTATTTT
CASSYSRGLAGDTQYF
>TRBJ2-3|NA|TRBV5-1|NA
TGCGCCAGCAGCTTTGGTAGAAACACAGATACGCAGTATTTT
CASSFGRNTDTQYF
>TRBJ2-2|few|TRBV4-1|TRBD2
TGCGCCAGCAGCCAGAGGGACCCCGCGGGGGGGTACCCCGGGGAGCTGTTTTTT
CASSQRDPAGGYPGELFF
>TRBJ1-5|NA|TRBV5-5|TRBD1
TGTGCCAGCAGCCCTTCCGGGACAGTTAGCAATCAGCCCCAGCATTTT
CASSPSGTVSNQPQHF
>TRBJ2-3|once|TRBV6-4|TRBD2
TGTGCCAGCAGTGCCGGACTAGCGGGAGCTGATACGCAGTATTTT
CASSAGLAGADTQYF
>TRBJ1-1|NA|TRBV6-5|NA
TGTGCCAGCAGTTACTCGATCAGGTTGAACACTGAAGCTTTCTTT
CASSYSIRLNTEAFF
>TRBJ1-2|NA|TRBV28|NA
TGTGCCAGCAGTCACAAACCGGGGGGCGAGGGTGGCTACACCTTC
CASSHKPGGEGGYTF
>TRBJ1-2|NA|TRBV19|TRBD1
TGTGCCAGTAGTTCCGGGACAGGGTATGGTGGCTACACCTTC
CASSSGTGYGGYTF
>TRBJ2-3|NA|TRBV6-5|TRBD2
TGTGCCAGCAGGCTGGGAGGGTCGGCAGATACGCAGTATTTT
CASRLGGSADTQYF
>TRBJ2-7|NA|TRBV2|NA
TGTGCCAGCAGTGAGCGGACCTACGAGCAGTACTTC
CASSERTYEQYF
>TRBJ2-3|NA|TRBV19|NA
TGTGCCAGTAGTATGAGTCGGGATTACGGGGATACGCAGTATTTT
CASSMSRDYGDTQYF
>TRBJ2-7|once|TRBV6-1|TRBD1
TGTGCCAGCATGGGACAGGACCTTACCTACGAGCAGTACTTC
CASMGQDLTYEQYF
>TRBJ2-7|once|TRBV18|NA
TGTGCCAGCTCACACCCCGGACTGTCTACCTACGAGCAGTACTTC
CASSHPGLSTYEQYF
>TRBJ2-5|NA|TRBV9|TRBD2
TGTGCCAGCAGCCCTCGTCCAGAACTAGCGGGAGGCCGGGAGACCCAGTACTTC
CASSPRPELAGGRETQYF